The rows below give T cell receptor beta chains drawn from one sample of a study of vaccination and CD4 T cells after COVID-19. For these receptors, no antigen is known. TCRdb processed the PCR reads anew with MiXCR; each CDR3 protein has one entry. The sample shows 4,600 or so distinct CDR3 sequences, about 50% of them seen only once. Sequencing was carried out using CD4+ T cells from blood, cultured in vitro. The receptors come from a human donor in good health. CDR3s include the opening cysteine and the closing phenylalanine or tryptophan. Each record gives: V gene, clone size, J gene, D gene, CDR3 protein, CDR3 DNA. D genes are given only for firm matches. Clone size appears in some rows only: once, few, many, or a class for an expanded clone.

V gene: TRBV15; clone size: few; J gene: TRBJ2-4; D gene: .; CDR3 protein: CATSRDSDGDIQYF; CDR3 DNA: TGTGCCACCAGCAGAGATTCGGACGGGGACATTCAGTACTTC
V gene: TRBV10-3; clone size: .; J gene: TRBJ2-7; D gene: .; CDR3 protein: CAISDDYEQYF; CDR3 DNA: TGTGCCATCAGTGATGATTACGAGCAGTACTTC
V gene: TRBV12-3/TRBV12-4; clone size: .; J gene: TRBJ2-3; D gene: .; CDR3 protein: CASSMPGPGTDTQYF; CDR3 DNA: TGTGCCAGCAGTATGCCGGGGCCCGGCACAGATACGCAGTATTTT
V gene: TRBV28; clone size: .; J gene: TRBJ2-7; D gene: .; CDR3 protein: CASSLPPRSAQASTAGYEQYF; CDR3 DNA: TGTGCCAGCAGTCTCCCCCCTAGGAGTGCCCAAGCCTCGACAGCCGGGTACGAGCAGTACTTC
V gene: TRBV15; clone size: .; J gene: TRBJ1-1; D gene: .; CDR3 protein: CATSRADTEAFF; CDR3 DNA: TGTGCCACCAGTAGGGCGGACACTGAAGCTTTCTTT
V gene: TRBV27; clone size: .; J gene: TRBJ1-2; D gene: TRBD1; CDR3 protein: CASSSRDRGQGTYGYTF; CDR3 DNA: TGTGCCAGCTCGTCAAGGGACAGGGGGCAGGGTACCTATGGCTACACCTTC
V gene: TRBV7-9; clone size: .; J gene: TRBJ2-2; D gene: TRBD1; CDR3 protein: CASSLARRQGRAGELFF; CDR3 DNA: TGTGCCAGCAGCTTAGCGAGGAGACAGGGTCGGGCCGGGGAGCTGTTTTTT
V gene: TRBV20-1; clone size: .; J gene: TRBJ1-2; D gene: .; CDR3 protein: CSAGASGTDYGYTF; CDR3 DNA: TGCAGTGCGGGAGCAAGTGGCACCGACTATGGCTACACCTTC
V gene: TRBV11-2; clone size: .; J gene: TRBJ1-2; D gene: .; CDR3 protein: CATQERSSYGYTF; CDR3 DNA: TGTGCCACACAGGAGCGGAGTTCCTATGGCTACACCTTC
V gene: TRBV5-1; clone size: .; J gene: TRBJ2-7; D gene: .; CDR3 protein: CASRLPGTDEQYF; CDR3 DNA: TGCGCCAGCAGGCTCCCCGGGACGGACGAGCAGTACTTC
V gene: TRBV10-3; clone size: .; J gene: TRBJ2-7; D gene: TRBD1; CDR3 protein: CAIRPGQAIYEQYF; CDR3 DNA: TGTGCCATCAGGCCGGGACAGGCGATCTACGAGCAGTACTTC
V gene: TRBV5-1; clone size: .; J gene: TRBJ1-6; D gene: .; CDR3 protein: CASQMVPEGNSPLHF; CDR3 DNA: TGCGCCAGTCAAATGGTTCCGGAGGGAAATTCACCCCTCCACTTT
V gene: TRBV27; clone size: .; J gene: TRBJ2-3; D gene: .; CDR3 protein: CAHLPVAVHRTQYF; CDR3 DNA: TGTGCCCACCTCCCCGTTGCTGTCCATCGTACGCAGTATTTT
V gene: TRBV25-1; clone size: .; J gene: TRBJ1-2; D gene: .; CDR3 protein: CASWTFAFGYTF; CDR3 DNA: TGTGCCAGCTGGACGTTCGCCTTTGGCTACACCTTC
V gene: TRBV15; clone size: .; J gene: TRBJ2-3; D gene: .; CDR3 protein: CATSRDQASSTDTQYF; CDR3 DNA: TGTGCCACCAGCAGAGACCAAGCGTCTAGCACAGATACGCAGTATTTT
V gene: TRBV20-1; clone size: few; J gene: TRBJ2-7; D gene: .; CDR3 protein: CSAVKIEVGYYEQYF; CDR3 DNA: TGCAGTGCCGTAAAGATAGAGGTGGGCTACTACGAGCAGTACTTC
V gene: TRBV7-9; clone size: .; J gene: TRBJ1-4; D gene: .; CDR3 protein: CASSSRVLEKLFF; CDR3 DNA: TGTGCCAGCAGCAGTAGGGTGTTGGAAAAACTGTTTTTT
V gene: TRBV30; clone size: .; J gene: TRBJ1-5; D gene: .; CDR3 protein: CAWKGNSNQPQHF; CDR3 DNA: TGTGCCTGGAAGGGCAATAGCAATCAGCCCCAGCATTTT